Below, 30 T cell receptor beta chains from the same sample are listed, as sequenced in a study of T cell changes during pregnancy in multiple sclerosis (dated by TCRdb to about 2019). Library prep was done by the immunoSEQ multiplex PCR assay. The table comes from immuneACCESS by way of TCRdb, which keeps in-frame sequences with V and J called. Part of the clones is missing from these tables; in studies checked, under half for an unresolved V gene and the rest for unknown reasons. This sample is represented by 20,000 to 25,000 clones; 75% to 90% of them were singletons. The ten biggest clones cover approximately 1.1% of the sample. Specimen: CD4+ T cells from peripheral blood mononuclear cells, collected in the first trimester of pregnancy. The receptors here all came from a female donor in good health, enrolled as a control in a pregnancy study.

The rearrangement uses TRBV7-6 and TRBJ1-1; a possible D gene is TRBD1 (5 bases). This CDR3 has 13 residues. Germline assignment: CDR1 SGHVS and CDR2 FNYEAQ. The V end was cut by 3 bases, the J end by 4 bases, with 9 bases between. The CDR3 sequence is CASSLQGGTEAFF. CDR3 DNA sequence: TGTGCCAGCAGCTTGCAGGGTGGCACTGAAGCTTTCTTT.

In its sample, this clone was seen once. The chain recombines TRBV28 with TRBJ2-7; 7 nucleotides agree with TRBD2. The CDR3 runs 17 residues. With 1 base clipped from V and 1 base from J, the junction kept 10 bases outside the gene matches. CDR1 is MDHEN, CDR2 SYDVKM, per germline. The CDR3 loop is CASSLFSPSGLSYEQYF. The CDR3 nucleotides read TGTGCCAGCAGTTTATTCTCCCCTAGCGGACTTTCCTACGAGCAGTACTTC.

This clone was found a few times. The chain uses TRBV7-8 and TRBJ2-7, with 14 bases that match TRBD2. Trimming took 3 bases from V and 4 from J; bases not matched to a gene: 2. Germline V lookup: CDR1 SGHVS, CDR2 FQNEAQ. The CDR3 runs 15 residues. In DNA form, the CDR3 reads TGTGCCAGCAGCTTGAGACTAGCGGGAGGGTACGAGCAGTACTTC. It specifies CASSLRLAGGYEQYF. The variable domain in full, with the rest retrieved from reference TRBV7-8 and TRBJ2-7, is GAGVSQSPRYKVAKRGQDVALRCDPISGHVSLFWYQQALGQGPEFLTYFQNEAQLDKSGLPSDRFFAERPEGSVSTLKIQRTQQEDSAVYLCASSLRLAGGYEQYFGPGTRLTVT.

J is TRBJ1-1 and V is TRBV9; weak D call: TRBD1 (5 bases). The CDR3 is made up of 15 amino acids. CDR1 and CDR2 (germline): SGDLS, YYNGEE. Deletions cut 0 bases from V and 5 bases from J, with 14 bases between. CDR3 amino acids: CASSVEWGGGTEAFF. For the CDR3, the DNA is TGTGCCAGCAGCGTAGAGTGGGGGGGAGGAACTGAAGCTTTCTTT.

Judged by abundance, this clone is medium-sized. The chain uses TRBV5-1 and TRBJ1-1; 7 bases line up with TRBD1. Trimming at V came to 4 bases and at J to 1 base, leaving 7 bases not matched to a gene. The germline CDR1 and CDR2 sequences are SGHRS and YFSETQ. The CDR3 has 15 residues. The CDR3 bases are TGCGCCAGCAGCCCGTTAACAGGGGAGAACACTGAAGCTTTCTTT. Its protein product is CASSPLTGENTEAFF.

This sequence joins TRBV7-8 and TRBJ2-2; 13 positions agree with TRBD2. The V and J ends lost 2 bases and 7 bases, in that order; junction bases with no gene match: 10. The CDR3 is 18 amino acids. Looked up from germline, CDR1 is SGHVS and CDR2 is FQNEAQ. The DNA for the CDR3 is TGTGCCAGCAGCTTATTCGGGACTAGCGGGATAGGTGGCGGGGAGCTGTTTTTT. This encodes CASSLFGTSGIGGGELFF.

This clone was recorded only once. The chain employs TRBV19 and TRBJ1-4; perhaps TRBD1 as D (5 bases). This CDR3 spans 14 amino acids. Trimming left V 3 bases short and J 8 bases short, with 13 bases between. Germline V lookup: CDR1 LNHDA, CDR2 SQIVND (reference sequence). The CDR3 DNA follows: TGTGCCAGTAGTATTGGCAGGGTGGCGGAAAAACTGTTTTTT. It specifies CASSIGRVAEKLFF.

The chain carries TRBV5-1 and TRBJ1-2; no definite D call. Per the germline V gene, CDR1 is SGHRS and CDR2 is YFSETQ. The CDR3 contains 14 residues. V lost 0 bases and J lost 6, with 12 bases in between. In DNA, the CDR3 is TGCGCCAGCAGCTTGGCGCGTACAGCCAATGGCTACACCTTC. The encoded protein is CASSLARTANGYTF.

This chain connects TRBV30 to TRBJ2-2; tentative D call: TRBD1 (5 bases). This CDR3 is 12 amino acids long. Germline V lookup: CDR1 GTSNPN, CDR2 SVGIG (reference sequence). The ends were cut back, 5 bases at V and 1 base at J, with 5 bases in the middle. The CDR3 loop reads CAWGQNTGELFF. CDR3 nucleotides: TGTGCCTGGGGACAGAACACCGGGGAGCTGTTTTTT.

Concerning this clone: Mismatch with germline at one junction end may stem from a read error. The CDR3 DNA reads as TGTGCTAGCAGCTTAGACTTAGCGGGAGGGGACAATGAGCAGTTCTTC. It yields the protein CASSLDLAGGDNEQFF. V usage is TRBV7-7 and J usage is TRBJ2-1; 11 positions match TRBD2. The CDR3 is 16 amino acids. Germline loops: CDR1 SSHAT, CDR2 FNYEAQ (reference sequence). Together with reference TRBV7-7 and TRBJ2-1, the CDR3 gives the full variable domain: GAGVSQSPRYKVTKRGQDVTLRCDPISSHATLYWYQQALGQGPEFLTYFNYEAQPDKSGLPSDRFSAERPEGSISTLTIQRTEQRDSAMYRCASSLDLAGGDNEQFFGPGTRLTVL.

This sequence joins TRBV28 and TRBJ1-5, with 7 bases lining up with TRBD1. V dropped 3 bases and J dropped 2; count of bases not matched to a gene: 1. The CDR3 is 14 amino acids. Per germline, CDR1 MDHEN and CDR2 SYDVKM. The CDR3 is CASSFGTGNQPQHF. CDR3 coding DNA: TGTGCCAGCAGTTTTGGGACAGGCAATCAGCCCCAGCATTTT.

This rearrangement joins TRBV18 to TRBJ2-7; possibly TRBD1 for D (5 bases). CDR3 length: 14 residues. V was cut by 3 bases and J by 0 bases, with 9 bases left in between. Looked up from germline, CDR1 is KGHSH and CDR2 is LQKENI. In DNA, the CDR3 is TGTGCCAGCTCACCTAGGACACTCTCCTACGAGCAGTACTTC. This sequence encodes CASSPRTLSYEQYF.

DNA for the CDR3: TGTGCCAGTAGTAGAGGACAGGCCTCTGGGGCCAACGTCCTGACTTTC. This gives the protein CASSRGQASGANVLTF. This chain joins TRBV19 and TRBJ2-6, with 7 nucleotides matching TRBD1. The J segment lost 0 bases and the V segment lost 4 bases, leaving 3 bases of the junction unmatched. The germline V gene encodes CDR1 LNHDA and CDR2 SQIVND (reference sequence). The CDR3 length is 16 residues.

This clone was observed a handful of times. This sequence joins TRBV9 and TRBJ2-7; 9 nucleotides match TRBD2. This CDR3 has 16 amino acids. The V segment lost 0 bases and the J segment 1 base; nucleotides outside the gene matches: 5. Germline CDR1 SGDLS, CDR2 YYNGEE. This CDR3 reads CASSVGASGGSYEQYF. The CDR3, as DNA: TGTGCCAGCAGCGTAGGGGCCAGCGGGGGGTCCTACGAGCAGTACTTC.

This clone was counted a single time. This chain joins TRBV15 and TRBJ2-2; tentatively, D is TRBD2 (6 bases). V was trimmed by 3 bases and J by 5 bases, leaving 13 bases between them. The CDR3 contains 15 residues. Germline V gene sequence: CDR1 LNHNV, CDR2 YYDKDF (reference sequence). Here the CDR3 reads CATSRGGGPTGELFF. In DNA form, the CDR3 reads TGTGCCACCAGCAGGGGGGGAGGACCTACCGGGGAGCTGTTTTTT.

This clone was counted once. The rearrangement joins TRBV27 to TRBJ1-3, with a tentative D call TRBD1 (5 bases). CDR1 and CDR2 from the germline V gene are MNHEY and SMNVEV (reference sequence). The V gene lost 4 bases and the J gene lost 0 bases, with 16 bases spanning the gap. The CDR3 runs to 17 residues. CDR3 sequence reads: CASSSLDTWSSGNTIYF. The CDR3 region has the DNA TGTGCCAGCAGTTCCTTGGACACCTGGAGCTCTGGAAACACCATATATTTT.

This clone occurred once. The DNA of the CDR3 is TGCAGCGTCCTAGGGACTAGCGGGAATAGTGGAGATACGCAGTATTTT. Translated: CSVLGTSGNSGDTQYF. The chain employs TRBV29-1 and TRBJ2-3, with TRBD2 matching 13 bases. CDR3 size: 16 residues. The J segment lost 5 bases and the V segment lost 6 bases, leaving 11 bases of the junction unmatched. Looked up from germline, CDR1 is SQVTM and CDR2 is ANQGSEA.

V and J are TRBV30 and TRBJ2-5, with a possible D match to TRBD2 (6 bases). The CDR3 has 11 residues. CDR1 and CDR2 from the germline V gene are GTSNPN and SVGIG (reference sequence). V was trimmed by 4 bases and J by 8 bases, leaving 11 bases between them. CDR3 nucleotide sequence: TGTGCCTGGATCAGGGAGGATACCCAGTACTTC. It is translated as CAWIREDTQYF.

This clone ranks as medium-sized (0.01 to 0.1%). The chain links TRBV5-1 to TRBJ2-7, with D perhaps matching TRBD2 (6 bases). Germline V gives CDR1 SGHRS, CDR2 YFSETQ. The CDR3 extends over 16 amino acids. The V end was cut by 4 bases, the J end by 0 bases, with 17 bases between. DNA for the CDR3: TGCGCCAGCAGCCACGGGACTCTCCACGTCTCCTACGAGCAGTACTTC. This codes for CASSHGTLHVSYEQYF.

In its sample, this clone was seen once. The chain combines TRBV19 with TRBJ2-2, with 10 bases lining up with TRBD1. CDR3 length equals 16 residues. Trimming took 3 bases from V and 1 from J; bases not matched to a gene: 2. CDR1 and CDR2 from the germline V gene are LNHDA and SQIVND (reference sequence). The CDR3 region is CASSIGQGVNTGELFF. DNA of the CDR3: TGTGCCAGTAGTATCGGACAGGGGGTGAACACCGGGGAGCTGTTTTTT.

The CDR3 coding sequence is TGTGCCTGGAGTTCCTCAGGGCTAGCGACTATCTACAATGAGCAGTTCTTC. This encodes CAWSSSGLATIYNEQFF. J is TRBJ2-1 and V is TRBV30, with D possibly TRBD2 on 6 matching bases. CDR3 length: 17 residues. Germline assignment: CDR1 GTSNPN and CDR2 SVGIG (reference sequence). Trimming took 2 bases from V and 3 from J, leaving 20 bases between them.

The chain carries TRBV5-1 and TRBJ2-3, with 8 bases aligning to TRBD1. The J segment lost 0 bases and the V segment lost 2 bases, leaving 5 bases of the junction unmatched. In germline, CDR1 is SGHRS, CDR2 YFSETQ. This CDR3 is built from 16 residues. CDR3 nucleotide sequence: TGCGCCAGCAGCTTCCGGGACAGGCCTAGCACAGATACGCAGTATTTT. This codes for CASSFRDRPSTDTQYF.

The chain couples TRBV5-5 to TRBJ2-2; the D gene is possibly TRBD1 (5 bases). Trimming removed 4 bases from V and 7 bases from J, with 11 bases in between. Per the germline V gene, CDR1 is SGHKS and CDR2 is YYEKEE (reference sequence). The CDR3 totals 13 residues. The CDR3 region is CASSGQGIGELFF. For the CDR3, the DNA is TGTGCCAGCAGCGGGCAGGGAATCGGGGAGCTGTTTTTT.

V gene TRBV10-3 combines with J gene TRBJ1-3; 7 nucleotides align to TRBD1. The CDR3 spans 15 residues. V shed 0 bases, J shed 6 bases, and the junction held 5 bases outside the gene matches. Germline CDR1 ENHRY, CDR2 SYGVKD. The CDR3 DNA is TGTGCCATCAGTGAGTCGAGACAGGGAGAAAACACCATATATTTT. Residues: CAISESRQGENTIYF.

The chain combines TRBV9 with TRBJ1-3; D is perhaps TRBD1 (5 bases). Germline V gene data show CDR1 as SGDLS and CDR2 as YYNGEE. The CDR3 extends over 16 amino acids. Trimming removed 0 bases from V and 0 bases from J, with 10 bases in between. The CDR3 reads CASSVVMGGSGNTIYF. The CDR3 DNA reads TGTGCCAGCAGCGTAGTGATGGGGGGCTCTGGAAACACCATATATTTT.

The table lists this clone with a few counts. The chain uses TRBV6-5 and TRBJ2-1; D may be TRBD2 (5 bases). The germline V and J ends were trimmed by 8 bases and 0 bases, with 14 bases remaining between them. Germline values: CDR1 MNHEY, CDR2 SVGAGI. CDR3 length: 15 residues. The CDR3 DNA is TGTGCCAGCCGCGAGGACTTATACTCCTACAATGAGCAGTTCTTC. It specifies CASREDLYSYNEQFF.

This chain connects TRBV7-3 to TRBJ2-2, with D possibly TRBD1 on 6 matching bases. Deletions cut 2 bases from V and 1 base from J, with 14 bases between. The CDR3 extends over 17 amino acids. Germline V lookup: CDR1 SGHTA, CDR2 FQGTGA. Written as DNA, the CDR3 is TGTGCCAGCAGCTTAGTCTCCGGGACAAGGAACACCGGGGAGCTGTTTTTT. Its translation: CASSLVSGTRNTGELFF.

The CDR3 nucleotides read TGCGCCAGCAGCCTACTAGGAACTTACGAGCAGTACTTC. It codes for CASSLLGTYEQYF. The genes are TRBV5-1 and TRBJ2-7; D might be TRBD2 (5 bases). V lost 4 bases, J lost 4 bases, and 12 bases lay in between. Looked up from germline, CDR1 is SGHRS and CDR2 is YFSETQ. The CDR3 loop spans 13 amino acids.

This clone is a singleton in its sample. The gene calls are TRBV5-4 and TRBJ2-5; 7 bases are a match to TRBD1. CDR1 is SGHNT and CDR2 is YYREEE in the germline V gene (reference sequence). This CDR3 spans 16 amino acids. With 4 bases clipped from V and 1 base from J, the junction kept 10 bases outside the gene matches. The CDR3 is CASSRPGTEGQETQYF. The CDR3 region has the DNA TGTGCCAGCAGCCGCCCCGGGACAGAAGGCCAAGAGACCCAGTACTTC.

In its sample, this clone is medium-sized (0.01 to 0.1%). The chain uses TRBV2 and TRBJ2-3; 11 nucleotides match TRBD2. CDR1 and CDR2 from the germline V gene are SNHLY and FYNNEI. The CDR3 has 17 amino acids. V shed 5 bases, J shed 3 bases, and the junction held 10 bases outside the gene matches. As DNA, the CDR3 is TGTGCCAGCAGTCCGGGACTAGCGGAGCCGGGGACAGATACGCAGTATTTT. Amino acids: CASSPGLAEPGTDTQYF.